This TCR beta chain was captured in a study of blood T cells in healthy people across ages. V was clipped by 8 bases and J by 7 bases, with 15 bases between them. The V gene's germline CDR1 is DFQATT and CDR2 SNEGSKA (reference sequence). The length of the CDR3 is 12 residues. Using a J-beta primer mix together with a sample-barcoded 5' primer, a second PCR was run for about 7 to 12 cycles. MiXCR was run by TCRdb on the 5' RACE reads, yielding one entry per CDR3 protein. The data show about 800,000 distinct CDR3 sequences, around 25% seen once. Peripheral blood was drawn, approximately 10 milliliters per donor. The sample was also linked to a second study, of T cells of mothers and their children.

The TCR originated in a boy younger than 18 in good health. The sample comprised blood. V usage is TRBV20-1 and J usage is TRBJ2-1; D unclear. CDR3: CSYLDILNEQFF. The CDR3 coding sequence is TGCAGTTACCTTGACATCTTGAATGAGCAGTTCTTC.